This T cell receptor (beta chain) stems from a study of blood T cells in healthy people across ages. Study-level points and caveats: As age increased, TCR beta diversity per million T cells fell in a roughly linear fashion.

Healthy Caucasian individuals from Russia aged roughly 6 to 90 were enrolled as donors. Germline CDR1 is DFQATT and CDR2 is SNEGSKA (reference sequence). This CDR3 spans 14 amino acids. V shed 1 base and J shed 8 bases, with 15 bases lying between them. In regard to this clonotype: Antigen specificity is unknown.

Combining a sample-barcoded 5' primer with a J-beta primer mix, a second PCR ran for about 6 to 11 cycles. The template-switch adaptor, which had 12 random nucleotides, put a tag on each cDNA molecule. TCRdb ran MiXCR on the 5' RACE reads and lists one entry per CDR3 protein. The data hold about 970,000 distinct CDR3 sequences, with about 51% observed a single time. The sequencing sample was made of blood. The sequence derives from a woman aged 55 to 70 in good health. The chain joins TRBV20-1 to TRBJ2-1, with D unclear. CDR3 in amino acids: CSARGFSLVDEQFF. The CDR3 bases are TGCAGTGCTAGAGGGTTTAGCTTGGTGGATGAGCAGTTCTTC.